One and the same sample provided the 13 T cell receptor beta chains below, sequenced in a study of patients and donors after allogeneic stem cell transplantation. MiXCR, run by TCRdb on the RT-PCR reads, gives a single entry per CDR3 protein. The sample has more than 850,000 distinct CDR3 sequences, around 17% seen once; the top ten hold roughly 6.4%. The specimen was blood, either unsorted or a sorted T cell fraction (not recorded which). The origin of the receptors is a human donor who was either an allogeneic HSCT recipient or a stem cell or donor lymphocyte infusion donor (not recorded which). It is not recorded whose cells these are; they may come from a transplant donor.

There are a few counts of this clonotype. The DNA for the CDR3 is TGTGCCAGCAGCCCGACAGGGACAACGTACGAGCAGTACTTC. Amino acid sequence: CASSPTGTTYEQYF. The rearrangement joins TRBV12-3 or TRBV12-4 to TRBJ2-7; 7 bases map to TRBD1. V shed 6 bases, J shed 4 bases, and the junction held 9 bases outside the gene matches. The CDR3 runs 14 residues.

In its sample, this clonotype was seen a few times. J is TRBJ2-5 and V is TRBV12-3 or TRBV12-4, with 13 bases matching TRBD2. With 6 bases clipped from V and 2 bases from J, the junction kept 3 bases outside the gene matches. This CDR3 comprises 15 residues. The CDR3 reads CASRGLAGRQETQYF. The CDR3, as DNA: TGTGCCAGCAGGGGACTAGCGGGACGTCAAGAGACCCAGTACTTC.

The rearrangement uses TRBV4-1 and TRBJ1-5, with TRBD1 matching 9 bases. CDR1 and CDR2 (germline): MGHRA, YSYEKL. With V trimmed by 5 bases and J by 7 bases, 6 bases remained unmatched. The CDR3 covers 14 residues. CDR3 DNA: TGCGCCAGCAGCGTACAGGGGGCCGAACAGCCCCAGCATTTT. Translated: CASSVQGAEQPQHF.

This clonotype has only one observation. The chain recombines TRBV7-9 with TRBJ2-1; no definite D call. This CDR3 comprises 15 residues. Germline-derived CDR1 and CDR2 are SEHNR and FQNEAQ (reference sequence). V was clipped by 5 bases and J by 0 bases, with 11 bases between them. CDR3 bases: TGTGCCAGCAGCCCCCGGTCGAGCTCCTACAATGAGCAGTTCTTC. Protein: CASSPRSSSYNEQFF.

This chain links TRBV11-3 with TRBJ2-5, with 7 bases fitting TRBD2. The germline CDR1 and CDR2 sequences are SGHNT and YENEEA. CDR3 length: 13 amino acids. Germline trimming cut 2 bases from V and 7 bases from J; bases unmatched to any gene: 4. The CDR3 is CASSLLGGGTQYF. CDR3 DNA sequence: TGTGCCAGCAGCTTACTCGGCGGGGGGACCCAGTACTTC. Drawing the rest from reference TRBV11-3 and TRBJ2-5, the complete variable domain is EAGVVQSPRYKIIEKKQPVAFWCNPISGHNTLYWYLQNLGQGPELLIRYENEEAVDDSQLPKDRFSAERLKGVDSTLKIQPAELGDSAVYLCASSLLGGGTQYFGPGTRLLVL.

This clonotype was detected only a few times. This chain uses TRBV12-5 with TRBJ2-6; 9 bases align to TRBD2. CDR3 size: 18 residues. Germline CDR1 reads LGHNT; CDR2 reads FRNRAP. Trimming at V came to 2 bases and at J to 2 bases, leaving 7 bases not matched to a gene. DNA for the CDR3: TGTGCTAGTGGTTTGTTTATAGCGGGAGCTCCTGGGGCCAACGTCCTGACTTTC. This gives the protein CASGLFIAGAPGANVLTF. The whole variable domain, remainder taken from reference TRBV12-5 and TRBJ2-6, is DARVTQTPRHKVTEMGQEVTMRCQPILGHNTVFWYRQTMMQGLELLAYFRNRAPLDDSGMPKDRFSAEMPDATLATLKIQPSEPRDSAVYFCASGLFIAGAPGANVLTFGAGSRLTVL.

The chain couples TRBV4-3 to TRBJ2-3; 9 nucleotides agree with TRBD2. The CDR3 consists of 16 residues. Germline V gene sequence: CDR1 LGHNA, CDR2 YSLEER. V lost 0 bases and J lost 7; bases outside the gene matches: 8. The CDR3 sequence is CASSQELAGYGHTQYF. The CDR3, as DNA: TGCGCCAGCAGCCAAGAGCTAGCGGGGTATGGTCATACGCAGTATTTT.

In its sample, this clonotype was seen a few times. The chain carries TRBV9 and TRBJ1-2; 11 nucleotides align to TRBD1. V shed 4 bases, J shed 3 bases, and the junction held 11 bases outside the gene matches. This CDR3 has 17 residues. Germline V gene data show CDR1 as SGDLS and CDR2 as YYNGEE. The CDR3 bases are TGTGCCAGCAGCCTTTCGCTGGACAGGGGGCGCGACTATGGCTACACCTTC. Translating it yields CASSLSLDRGRDYGYTF.

This clonotype has just a few counts. The CDR3 here is CASSLNGLFTEAFF. For the CDR3, the DNA is TGTGCCAGCAGCTTAAACGGGCTGTTCACTGAAGCTTTCTTT. This rearrangement joins TRBV7-3 to TRBJ1-1; no clear D. Between the trimmed V and J ends, which lost 1 base and 4 bases, there was a span of 10 bases. CDR1 is SGHTA and CDR2 is FQGTGA in the germline V gene. The CDR3 has 14 amino acids.

CDR3 in DNA: TGTGCCAGCAGCCGGGTTGGGTTGAACACTGAAGCTTTCTTT. It encodes CASSRVGLNTEAFF. This chain joins TRBV5-6 and TRBJ1-1, with D hard to call. This CDR3 is 14 amino acids long. Germline values: CDR1 SGHDT, CDR2 YYEEEE. Trimming took 4 bases from V and 0 from J, leaving 10 bases between them.

This chain links TRBV29-1 with TRBJ1-1; D unclear. Trimming left V 4 bases short and J 0 bases short, with 9 bases between. The CDR3 consists of 13 residues. Germline V gene data show CDR1 as SQVTM and CDR2 as ANQGSEA. The CDR3 loop reads CSVGLELNTEAFF. The CDR3 DNA reads TGCAGCGTTGGGCTGGAGTTGAACACTGAAGCTTTCTTT.

This chain uses TRBV6-2 or TRBV6-3 with TRBJ1-1; 10 nucleotides agree with TRBD1. The CDR3 is made up of 16 amino acids. CDR1 and CDR2 from the germline V gene are MNHEY and SVGEGT. V trimming: 2 bases; J trimming: 5 bases; junction bases outside the gene matches: 8. For the CDR3, the DNA is TGTGCCAGCAGTTACCATTGGACAGGGGGGAGGACTGAAGCTTTCTTT. Amino acids: CASSYHWTGGRTEAFF.

This clonotype was seen only a few times. V usage is TRBV12-3 or TRBV12-4 and J usage is TRBJ1-6; D is undetermined. The CDR3 consists of 12 residues. Trimming took 6 bases from V and 10 from J, leaving 10 bases between them. This CDR3 reads CASRSWGSPLHF. The CDR3 DNA reads as TGTGCCAGCAGAAGTTGGGGATCACCCCTCCACTTT.